This TCR beta chain was documented in a study of blood T cell repertoires in COVID-19. Original analysis: Reference gene primer amplification yielded estimated nucleated cell counts. The data were produced by immunoSEQ multiplex PCR, yet TCRdb's version contains in-frame clones alone and is incomplete. V, J and clone size reflect that table, while D and trimming were determined from the DNA. The table lists some 59,000 clones, roughly 90% of them singletons. This receptor was identified in a man in his fifties with acute or convalescent COVID-19. Sequencing was carried out using peripheral blood.

The CDR3 loop is CASGFPGLNTGELFF. As DNA, the CDR3 is TGTGCTAGTGGTTTCCCGGGACTCAACACCGGGGAGCTGTTTTTT. The chain has TRBV12-5 and TRBJ2-2; a weak D match, TRBD2 (6 bases). Trimming stripped 3 bases from V and 2 bases from J, with 10 bases between. This CDR3 contains 15 residues. Germline V CDR1 and CDR2: LGHNT, FRNRAP.